This entry features one TCR beta chain sequence. Its antigen is unknown. This sample is drawn from a study of shared clonotypes between healthy human individuals. Study-wide findings and caveats: Researchers sampled only blood; tissue repertoires likely differ. Clonotype sharing among donors likely depends on sequencing depth.

Germline CDR1 is SGHVS and CDR2 is FQNEAQ. V was clipped by 4 bases and J by 12 bases; unmatched bases: 9. The CDR3 length is 13 residues. Generated by immunoSEQ multiplex PCR, the TCRdb table keeps only in-frame clones and is missing some. Of 1.5 million to 1.9 million clones listed, 95% to 99% are singletons. The chain carries TRBV7-8 and TRBJ2-1; 7 bases align to TRBD2. The sequence was obtained from a man between 25 and 39 years old in good health. The source material was naive CD4+ T cells sorted from blood. Subset in this sample: CD45RA+ positively selected. Here the CDR3 reads CASSSLRGSGQFF. CDR3 bases: TGTGCCAGCAGCTCCTTGCGCGGGAGCGGGCAGTTCTTC.